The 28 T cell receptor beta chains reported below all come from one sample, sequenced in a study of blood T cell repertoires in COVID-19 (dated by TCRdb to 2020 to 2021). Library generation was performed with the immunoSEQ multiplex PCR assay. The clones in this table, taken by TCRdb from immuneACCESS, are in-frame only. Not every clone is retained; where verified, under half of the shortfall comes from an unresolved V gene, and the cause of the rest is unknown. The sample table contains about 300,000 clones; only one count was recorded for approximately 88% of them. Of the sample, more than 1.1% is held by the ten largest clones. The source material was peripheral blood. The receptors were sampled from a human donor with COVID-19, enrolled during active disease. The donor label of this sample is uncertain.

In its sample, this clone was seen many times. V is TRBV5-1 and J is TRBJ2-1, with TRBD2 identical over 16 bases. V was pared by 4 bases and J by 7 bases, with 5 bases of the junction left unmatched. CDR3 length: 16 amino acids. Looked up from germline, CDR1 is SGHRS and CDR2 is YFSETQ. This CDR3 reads CASSAGLAGGQNEQFF. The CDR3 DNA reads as TGCGCCAGCAGCGCGGGACTAGCGGGAGGGCAAAATGAGCAGTTCTTC. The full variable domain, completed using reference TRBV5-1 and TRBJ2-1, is KAGVTQTPRYLIKTRGQQVTLSCSPISGHRSVSWYQQTPGQGLQFLFEYFSETQRNKGNFPGRFSGRQFSNSRSEMNVSTLELGDSALYLCASSAGLAGGQNEQFFGPGTRLTVL.

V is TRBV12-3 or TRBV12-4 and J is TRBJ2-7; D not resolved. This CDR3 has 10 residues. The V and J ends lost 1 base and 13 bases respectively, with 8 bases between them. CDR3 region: CASSLGPLYF. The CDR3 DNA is TGTGCCAGCAGTTTAGGGCCCCTCTACTTC.

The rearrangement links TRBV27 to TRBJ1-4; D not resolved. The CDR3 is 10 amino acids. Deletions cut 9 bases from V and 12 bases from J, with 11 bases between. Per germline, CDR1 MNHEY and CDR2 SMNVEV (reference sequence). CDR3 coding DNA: TGTGCCAGACCCGCATTAGAACTGTTTTTT. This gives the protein CARPALELFF.

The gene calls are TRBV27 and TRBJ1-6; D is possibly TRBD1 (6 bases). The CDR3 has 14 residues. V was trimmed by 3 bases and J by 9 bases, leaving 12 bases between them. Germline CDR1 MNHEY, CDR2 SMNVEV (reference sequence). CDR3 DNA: TGTGCCAGCAGTTTTGGGCAGGGGATTTCACCCCTCCACTTT. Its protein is CASSFGQGISPLHF.

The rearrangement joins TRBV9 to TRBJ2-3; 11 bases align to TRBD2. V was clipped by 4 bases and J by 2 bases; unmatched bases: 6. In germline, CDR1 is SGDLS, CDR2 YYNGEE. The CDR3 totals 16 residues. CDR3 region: CASSRLAGRDTDTQYF. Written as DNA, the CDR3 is TGTGCCAGCAGCAGACTAGCGGGACGGGACACAGATACGCAGTATTTT.

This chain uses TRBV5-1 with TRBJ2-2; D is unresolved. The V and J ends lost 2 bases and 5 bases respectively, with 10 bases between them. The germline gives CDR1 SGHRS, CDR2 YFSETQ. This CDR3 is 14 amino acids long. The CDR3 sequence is CASSFRSETGELFF. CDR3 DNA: TGCGCCAGCAGCTTCCGGTCCGAAACCGGGGAGCTGTTTTTT.

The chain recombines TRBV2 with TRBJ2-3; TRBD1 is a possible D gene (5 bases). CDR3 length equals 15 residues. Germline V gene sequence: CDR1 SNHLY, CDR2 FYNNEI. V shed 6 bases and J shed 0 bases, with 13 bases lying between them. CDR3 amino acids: CASREPTESTDTQYF. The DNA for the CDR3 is TGTGCCAGCAGGGAGCCGACAGAGAGCACAGATACGCAGTATTTT. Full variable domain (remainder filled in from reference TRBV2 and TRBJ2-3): EPEVTQTPSHQVTQMGQEVILRCVPISNHLYFYWYRQILGQKVEFLVSFYNNEISEKSEIFDDQFSVERPDGSNFTLKIRSTKLEDSAMYFCASREPTESTDTQYFGPGTRLTVL.

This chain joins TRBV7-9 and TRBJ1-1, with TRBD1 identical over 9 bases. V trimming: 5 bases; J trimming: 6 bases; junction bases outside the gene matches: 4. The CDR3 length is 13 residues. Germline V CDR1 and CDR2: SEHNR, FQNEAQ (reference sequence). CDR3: CASSPGTGSEAFF. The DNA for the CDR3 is TGTGCCAGCAGCCCCGGGACAGGGTCTGAAGCTTTCTTT.

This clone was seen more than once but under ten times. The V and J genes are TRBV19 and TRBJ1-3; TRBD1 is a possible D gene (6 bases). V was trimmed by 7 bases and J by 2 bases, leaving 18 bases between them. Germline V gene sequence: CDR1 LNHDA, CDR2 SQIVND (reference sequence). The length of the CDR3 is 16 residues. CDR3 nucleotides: TGTGCCAGTAATGACCCGCAGGGGCGGACTGGAAACACCATATATTTT. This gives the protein CASNDPQGRTGNTIYF.

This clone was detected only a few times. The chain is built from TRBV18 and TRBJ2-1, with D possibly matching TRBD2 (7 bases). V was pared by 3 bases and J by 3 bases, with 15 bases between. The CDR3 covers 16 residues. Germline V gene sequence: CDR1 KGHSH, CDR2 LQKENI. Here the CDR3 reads CASSPAGGRDYNEQFF. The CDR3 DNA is TGTGCCAGCTCACCCGCCGGGGGGCGGGACTACAATGAGCAGTTCTTC.

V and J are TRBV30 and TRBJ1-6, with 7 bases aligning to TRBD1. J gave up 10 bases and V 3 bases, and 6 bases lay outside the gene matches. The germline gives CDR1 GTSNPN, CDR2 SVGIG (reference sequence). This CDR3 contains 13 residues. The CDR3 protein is CAWSDRVRSPLHF. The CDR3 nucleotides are TGTGCCTGGAGCGACAGGGTCCGCTCACCCCTCCACTTT.

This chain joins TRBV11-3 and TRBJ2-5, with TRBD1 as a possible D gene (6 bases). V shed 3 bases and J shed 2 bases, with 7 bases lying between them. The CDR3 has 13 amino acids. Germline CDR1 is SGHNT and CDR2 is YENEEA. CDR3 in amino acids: CASSFQGQETQYF. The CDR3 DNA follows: TGTGCCAGCAGCTTCCAGGGGCAAGAGACCCAGTACTTC.

CDR3: CASSPSTGVYNEQFF. Here the CDR3 DNA reads TGTGCCAGCAGTCCCTCTACGGGGGTCTACAATGAGCAGTTCTTC. V gene TRBV27 combines with J gene TRBJ2-1; possible D gene TRBD2, 6 bases. Trimming removed 5 bases at V and 3 bases at J, with 14 bases between. Germline values: CDR1 MNHEY, CDR2 SMNVEV (reference sequence). The CDR3 has 15 amino acids.

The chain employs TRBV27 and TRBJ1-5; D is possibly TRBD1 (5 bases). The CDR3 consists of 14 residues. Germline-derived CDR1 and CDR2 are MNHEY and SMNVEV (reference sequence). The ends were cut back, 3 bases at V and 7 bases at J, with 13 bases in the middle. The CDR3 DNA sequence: TGTGCCAGCAGTTTGGTGGGGGGAACCCAGCCCCAGCATTTT. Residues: CASSLVGGTQPQHF.

The chain's CDR3 is CAWGQGTAYEQYF. The CDR3 coding sequence is TGTGCCTGGGGACAGGGTACTGCCTACGAGCAGTACTTC. The rearrangement joins TRBV30 to TRBJ2-7; 8 positions agree with TRBD1. The trim removed 5 bases at V and 2 bases at J, leaving 5 bases unmatched. The germline V gene encodes CDR1 GTSNPN and CDR2 SVGIG (reference sequence). The length of the CDR3 is 13 residues.

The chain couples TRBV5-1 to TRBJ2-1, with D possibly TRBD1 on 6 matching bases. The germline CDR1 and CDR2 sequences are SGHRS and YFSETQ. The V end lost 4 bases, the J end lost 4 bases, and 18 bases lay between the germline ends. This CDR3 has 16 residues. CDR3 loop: CASSVGAGETYNEQFF. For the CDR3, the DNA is TGCGCCAGCAGCGTGGGGGCAGGGGAAACTTACAATGAGCAGTTCTTC.

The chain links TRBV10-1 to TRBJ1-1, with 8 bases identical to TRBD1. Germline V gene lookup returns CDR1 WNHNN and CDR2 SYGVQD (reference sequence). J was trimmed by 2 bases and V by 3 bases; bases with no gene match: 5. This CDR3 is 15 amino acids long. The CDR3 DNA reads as TGCGCCAGCAGTGACGACCAGGGGGCCAACACTGAAGCTTTCTTT. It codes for CASSDDQGANTEAFF.

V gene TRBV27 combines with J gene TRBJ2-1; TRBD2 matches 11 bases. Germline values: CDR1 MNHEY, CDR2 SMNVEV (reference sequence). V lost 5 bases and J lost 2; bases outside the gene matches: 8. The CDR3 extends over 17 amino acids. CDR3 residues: CASSPRTSGSTYNEQFF. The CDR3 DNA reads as TGTGCCAGCAGTCCGCGCACTAGCGGGAGTACCTACAATGAGCAGTTCTTC.

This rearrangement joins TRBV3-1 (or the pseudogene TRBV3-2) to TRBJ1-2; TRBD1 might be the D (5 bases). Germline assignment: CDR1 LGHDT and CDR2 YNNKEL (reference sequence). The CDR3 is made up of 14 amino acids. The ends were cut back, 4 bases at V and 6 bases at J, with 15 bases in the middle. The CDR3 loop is CASSLVPLGDGYTF. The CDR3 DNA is TGTGCCAGCAGCCTTGTGCCGCTAGGGGATGGCTACACCTTC.

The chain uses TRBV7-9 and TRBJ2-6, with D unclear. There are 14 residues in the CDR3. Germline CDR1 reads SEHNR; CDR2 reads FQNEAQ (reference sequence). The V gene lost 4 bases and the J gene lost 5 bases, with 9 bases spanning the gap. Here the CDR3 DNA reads TGTGCCAGCAGCTCCGGTGTGAGGGCCAACGTCCTGACTTTC. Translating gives CASSSGVRANVLTF.

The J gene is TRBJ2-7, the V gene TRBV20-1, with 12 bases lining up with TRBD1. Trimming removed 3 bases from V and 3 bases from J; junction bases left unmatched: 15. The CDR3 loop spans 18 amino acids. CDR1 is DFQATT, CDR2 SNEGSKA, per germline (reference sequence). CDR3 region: CSASTIGTGGLGRYEQYF. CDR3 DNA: TGCAGTGCTAGTACGATCGGGACAGGGGGCTTAGGCCGCTACGAGCAGTACTTC.

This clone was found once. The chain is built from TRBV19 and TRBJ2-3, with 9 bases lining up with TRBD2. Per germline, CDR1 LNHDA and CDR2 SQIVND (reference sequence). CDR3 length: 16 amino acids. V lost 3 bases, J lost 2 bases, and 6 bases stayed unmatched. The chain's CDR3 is CASSIASGGITDTQYF. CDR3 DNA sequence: TGTGCCAGTAGTATTGCGAGCGGGGGGATCACAGATACGCAGTATTTT.

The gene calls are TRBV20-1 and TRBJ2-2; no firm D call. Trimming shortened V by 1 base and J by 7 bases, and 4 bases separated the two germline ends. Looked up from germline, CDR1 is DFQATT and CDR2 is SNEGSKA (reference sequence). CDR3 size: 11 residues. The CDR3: CSARANGELFF. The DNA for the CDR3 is TGCAGTGCTAGAGCCAACGGGGAGCTGTTTTTT.

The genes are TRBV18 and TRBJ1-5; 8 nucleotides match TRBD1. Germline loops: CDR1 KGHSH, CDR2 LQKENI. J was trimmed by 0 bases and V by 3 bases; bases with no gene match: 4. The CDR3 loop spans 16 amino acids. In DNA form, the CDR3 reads TGTGCCAGCTCACCTCGGACAGGGAGTAGCAATCAGCCCCAGCATTTT. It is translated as CASSPRTGSSNQPQHF.

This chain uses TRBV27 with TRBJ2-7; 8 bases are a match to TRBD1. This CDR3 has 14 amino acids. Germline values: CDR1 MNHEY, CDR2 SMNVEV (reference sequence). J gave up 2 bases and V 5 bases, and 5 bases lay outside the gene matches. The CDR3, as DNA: TGTGCCAGCAGTATCGACAGGGGCCCCTACGAGCAGTACTTC. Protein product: CASSIDRGPYEQYF.

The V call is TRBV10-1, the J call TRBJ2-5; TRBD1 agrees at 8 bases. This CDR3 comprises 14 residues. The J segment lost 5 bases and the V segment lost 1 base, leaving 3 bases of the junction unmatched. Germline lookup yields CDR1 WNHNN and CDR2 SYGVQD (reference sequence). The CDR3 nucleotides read TGCGCCAGCAGTGAGTGGCGGGACAGGGAGACCCAGTACTTC. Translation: CASSEWRDRETQYF.

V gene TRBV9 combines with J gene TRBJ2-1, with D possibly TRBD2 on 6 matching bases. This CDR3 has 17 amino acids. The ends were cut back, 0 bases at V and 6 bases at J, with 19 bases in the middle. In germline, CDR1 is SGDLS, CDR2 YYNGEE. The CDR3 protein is CASSVVRGEAICNEQFF. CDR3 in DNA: TGTGCCAGCAGCGTAGTGAGAGGGGAGGCCATTTGCAATGAGCAGTTCTTC. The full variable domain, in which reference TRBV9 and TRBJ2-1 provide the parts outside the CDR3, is DSGVTQTPKHLITATGQRVTLRCSPRSGDLSVYWYQQSLDQGLQFLIQYYNGEERAKGNILERFSAQQFPDLHSELNLSSLELGDSALYFCASSVVRGEAICNEQFFGPGTRLTVL.

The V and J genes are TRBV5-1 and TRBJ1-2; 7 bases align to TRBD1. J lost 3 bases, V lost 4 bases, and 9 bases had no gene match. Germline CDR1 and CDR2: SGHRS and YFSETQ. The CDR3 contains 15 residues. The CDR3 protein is CASSPYRQGDYGYTF. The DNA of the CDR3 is TGCGCCAGCAGCCCATACCGACAGGGTGACTATGGCTACACCTTC.